A single sample is the source of the 18 T cell receptor beta chains below, sequenced in a study of identical twins (dated by TCRdb to the mid-2010s). Library generation was performed with 5' RACE. TCRdb names Illumina HiSeq 2000 as the instrument used. TCRdb took the public reads, trimmed them with fastp at Q25, ran MiXCR for clone calling and kept in-frame beta chains. Identical CDR3 proteins give one entry, which carries the most common genes and DNA. The sample contains 540,000 or so distinct CDR3 sequences, about a fifth of them found a single time. The ten top clones hold 0.45% to 0.5% of the sample. The same sample was also used in a study of yellow fever vaccine responses in identical twins.

The sequenced sample consisted of CD4+ T cells sorted from blood. These receptors were obtained from a woman under 30 in good health.

The rearrangement joins TRBV11-3 to TRBJ2-1; 7 bases are shared with TRBD1. The CDR3 length is 14 residues. V was pared by 4 bases and J by 10 bases, with 10 bases of the junction left unmatched. Germline lookup yields CDR1 SGHNT and CDR2 YENEEA. The CDR3 nucleotides read TGTGCCAGCAGCTCACCCAGGGGGTGGACCGAGCAGTTCTTC. Translating it yields CASSSPRGWTEQFF.

This clonotype was observed a few times. The J gene is TRBJ2-5, the V gene TRBV12-3 or TRBV12-4, with 7 bases that match TRBD1. The trim removed 6 bases at V and 5 bases at J, leaving 6 bases unmatched. This CDR3 has 13 amino acids. The CDR3 region has the DNA TGTGCCAGCAGCGAACAGGGGATGGAGACCCAGTACTTC. Amino acid sequence: CASSEQGMETQYF.

The V gene is TRBV12-3 or TRBV12-4, the J gene TRBJ1-2; TRBD1 is a possible D gene (6 bases). The CDR3 extends over 14 amino acids. V was pared by 2 bases and J by 7 bases, with 14 bases between. CDR3 DNA sequence: TGTGCCAGCAGTTTATTGAGCAGGGGTAGTGGCTACACCTTC. It is translated as CASSLLSRGSGYTF.

V is TRBV12-3 or TRBV12-4 and J is TRBJ2-2; D may be TRBD1 or TRBD2 (5 bases each). This CDR3 contains 16 residues. The V gene lost 0 bases and the J gene lost 1 base, with 9 bases spanning the gap. As DNA, the CDR3 is TGTGCCAGCAGTTTAGCCGGGACCCTGAACACCGGGGAGCTGTTTTTT. It is translated as CASSLAGTLNTGELFF.

This clonotype was observed a handful of times. The chain carries TRBV7-2 and TRBJ2-3; D ambiguous. Germline V gene sequence: CDR1 SGHTA, CDR2 FQGNSA. The CDR3 totals 16 residues. V shed 5 bases and J shed 3 bases, with 18 bases lying between them. This CDR3 is CASSTIRGPITDTQYF. CDR3 nucleotides: TGTGCCAGCAGCACCATCCGAGGACCAATAACAGATACGCAGTATTTT.

The CDR3, as DNA: TGTGCCACCAGTGATTTGACTAGCGGGGGTACCGGGGAGCTGTTTTTT. Translating it yields CATSDLTSGGTGELFF. The chain has TRBV24-1 and TRBJ2-2, with 11 bases identical to TRBD2. V lost 0 bases and J lost 5; bases outside the gene matches: 1. The germline V gene has CDR1 KGHDR and CDR2 SFDVKD. The CDR3 totals 16 residues.

This clonotype was recorded a few times. The rearrangement joins TRBV2 to TRBJ2-3; 10 bases are shared with TRBD2. J was trimmed by 4 bases and V by 8 bases; bases with no gene match: 9. CDR3 length: 15 amino acids. Germline CDR1 SNHLY, CDR2 FYNNEI. CDR3 nucleotide sequence: TGTGCCAGCGGCAAGCGGGGGGGCCCCGCAGATACGCAGTATTTT. Translating gives CASGKRGGPADTQYF.

This clonotype showed up many times. This chain uses TRBV19 with TRBJ1-5, with D perhaps TRBD1 (6 bases). This CDR3 comprises 15 residues. V was trimmed by 10 bases and J by 0 bases, leaving 16 bases between them. In germline, CDR1 is LNHDA, CDR2 SQIVND (reference sequence). The CDR3 region has the DNA TGTGCCACCAGCGGGGGCAGAAATAGCAATCAGCCCCAGCATTTT. This codes for CATSGGRNSNQPQHF.

In its sample, this clonotype was seen a few times. The V and J genes are TRBV10-3 and TRBJ2-1; 10 bases match TRBD2. J gave up 5 bases and V 3 bases, and 10 bases lay outside the gene matches. Germline lookup yields CDR1 ENHRY and CDR2 SYGVKD. This CDR3 contains 17 residues. CDR3 sequence reads: CAISDLTSGKSDNEQFF. CDR3 nucleotide sequence: TGTGCCATCAGTGACCTCACTAGCGGGAAATCTGACAATGAGCAGTTCTTC.

The chain uses TRBV6-1 and TRBJ2-5, with TRBD2 identical over 12 bases. The V segment lost 6 bases and the J segment 1 base; nucleotides outside the gene matches: 6. This CDR3 has 16 residues. Germline values: CDR1 MNHNS, CDR2 SASEGT. The CDR3 DNA reads TGTGCCAGCAGCAACCTAGCGGGGGGGCTCCAAGAGACCCAGTACTTC. Translated: CASSNLAGGLQETQYF.

The sample holds a few counts of this clonotype. The rearrangement uses TRBV3-1 and TRBJ2-2; D remains ambiguous. Germline CDR1 and CDR2: LGHDT and YNNKEL (reference sequence). Trimming left V 4 bases short and J 2 bases short, with 20 bases between. The length of the CDR3 is 18 residues. DNA of the CDR3: TGTGCCAGCAGCCTACCTCCTATGACCGGAAAAAACACCGGGGAGCTGTTTTTT. The encoded protein is CASSLPPMTGKNTGELFF.

This clonotype was recorded at least ten times. This chain connects TRBV12-3 or TRBV12-4 to TRBJ2-1; 7 bases are shared with TRBD2. The CDR3 loop spans 15 amino acids. Trimming at V came to 7 bases and at J to 9 bases, leaving 15 bases not matched to a gene. CDR3 sequence reads: CASTHFGGGVGEQFF. DNA for the CDR3: TGTGCCAGCACTCATTTTGGGGGAGGGGTAGGTGAGCAGTTCTTC.

The chain is built from TRBV20-1 and TRBJ2-1; no clear D gene. The V gene's germline CDR1 is DFQATT and CDR2 SNEGSKA (reference sequence). The V and J ends lost 3 bases and 14 bases respectively, with 17 bases between them. The CDR3 runs 12 residues. CDR3 region: CSARVTLSLKFF. The CDR3 DNA sequence: TGCAGTGCTAGGGTCACTCTGTCACTTAAGTTCTTC.

The V and J genes are TRBV7-6 and TRBJ1-4; 7 positions match TRBD1. The germline CDR1 and CDR2 sequences are SGHVS and FNYEAQ. CDR3 length equals 16 residues. V shed 1 base, J shed 7 bases, and the junction held 9 bases outside the gene matches. The CDR3 DNA reads as TGTGCCAGCAGCTTAGAGGGAAGGGGGCTTGGTGAAAAACTGTTTTTT. Its protein product is CASSLEGRGLGEKLFF. The whole variable domain, filled in from reference TRBV7-6 and TRBJ1-4, reads GAGVSQSPRYKVTKRGQDVALRCDPISGHVSLYWYRQALGQGPEFLTYFNYEAQQDKSGLPNDRFSAERPEGSISTLTIQRTEQRDSAMYRCASSLEGRGLGEKLFFGSGTQLSVL.

In regard to this clonotype: A read error may be the cause here, since a much bigger clone is one base away. As the CDR3 is not closed by the conserved phenylalanine or tryptophan, this likely results from a read error. V usage is TRBV11-2 and J usage is TRBJ2-7; D gene uncertain. With 5 bases removed from V and 6 bases from J, the gap between germline ends came to 8 bases. The length of the CDR3 is 11 residues. Germline-derived CDR1 and CDR2 are SGHAT and FQNNGV. The DNA for the CDR3 is TGTGCCAGCAGCCGCACGGTCGAGCAGTACTCC. Amino acid sequence: CASSRTVEQYS.

This clonotype has more than one count but fewer than ten. This chain joins TRBV20-1 and TRBJ1-2; D is perhaps TRBD1 (5 bases). Deletions cut 4 bases from V and 2 bases from J, with 14 bases between. The germline V gene encodes CDR1 DFQATT and CDR2 SNEGSKA (reference sequence). This CDR3 spans 14 amino acids. CDR3 in amino acids: CSAKSHAGNYGYTF. CDR3 coding DNA: TGCAGTGCTAAAAGTCATGCAGGGAACTATGGCTACACCTTC.

This clonotype turned up a few times. The V gene is TRBV20-1, the J gene TRBJ2-3; 11 nucleotides align to TRBD2. This CDR3 has 16 amino acids. The V and J ends lost 5 bases and 3 bases, in that order; junction bases with no gene match: 10. Germline values: CDR1 DFQATT, CDR2 SNEGSKA (reference sequence). The CDR3 bases are TGCAGTGCTTTGAGTAGCGGGGGGGCGAGGACAGATACGCAGTATTTT. The encoded protein is CSALSSGGARTDTQYF.

The genes are TRBV6-2 or TRBV6-3 and TRBJ2-1; 7 bases match TRBD2. The V gene's germline CDR1 is MNHEY and CDR2 SVGEGT. The V segment lost 4 bases and the J segment 10 bases; nucleotides outside the gene matches: 16. This CDR3 contains 16 residues. As DNA, the CDR3 is TGTGCCAGCAGTTCGCCGATAGCGGGCCGTAAAAAGGAGCAGTTCTTC. It is translated as CASSSPIAGRKKEQFF.